This T cell receptor beta chain was obtained from a study of shared clonotypes between healthy human individuals. Findings of the study overall: Some clonotypes were shared by all four sorted-subset donors, while others were not shared. The non-shared ones had lower generation probabilities than the shared ones. The expectation was that sequencing depth would affect clonotype sharing among donors. Memory subsets had estimated richness that was generally smaller than that of naive subsets.

Splitting of each subset's genomic DNA was done evenly across several immunoSEQ plates. TCRdb's copy holds only in-frame clones and misses some; the assay was immunoSEQ multiplex PCR. In the table there are hundreds of thousands of clones, around 72% of which are singletons. The CDR3 has 16 amino acids. The germline V gene has CDR1 ENHRY and CDR2 SYGVKD. V was pared by 2 bases and J by 4 bases, with 15 bases between. Comments on this clone: Antigen specificity is unknown.

The specimen sequenced was memory CD4+ T cells sorted from blood. The subset: CD45RA-negative fraction. The sequence was collected from a woman younger than 45 in good health. The chain links TRBV10-3 to TRBJ1-3; D might be TRBD1 (6 bases). CDR3 in DNA: TGTGCCATCAGTGAGCCCACCGGCCAGGGGGGAAACACCATATATTTT. It codes for CAISEPTGQGGNTIYF.